A single T cell receptor (beta chain) is shown here with its context. Authors' analysis steps: Estimation of nucleated cell counts relied on the amplification of reference gene primers. Assay: immunoSEQ multiplex PCR; the TCRdb copy retains only in-frame clones and omits some. For V, J and clone size, that table is used; D and trimming come from the DNA. The top ten clones hold 25% to 30% of a sample with some 150,000 clones, roughly 83% of them seen once. This record belongs to a study of blood T cell repertoires in COVID-19. Looking at the study overall: COVID-19 samples from acute and convalescent phases originated in the United States, Italy and Spain. PBMCs, B-cell-depleted T cells, or T cells were the source of the cDNA or gDNA that made up the material.

Germline CDR1 LGHDT, CDR2 YNNKEL (reference sequence). Trimming stripped 6 bases from V and 0 bases from J, with 11 bases between. The CDR3 totals 15 residues. This TCR was recovered from a woman between 55 and 75 years old with acute or convalescent COVID-19. Sequenced material: peripheral blood. The rearrangement joins TRBV3-1 (or the pseudogene TRBV3-2) to TRBJ2-2, with D unresolved. The CDR3 here is CASRPSEANTGELFF. CDR3 bases: TGTGCCAGCAGACCCAGCGAGGCGAACACCGGGGAGCTGTTTTTT.